This T cell receptor (beta chain) was sequenced for a study of T-cell memory formation after mild COVID-19. Study-wide results and caveats: A subset of responding clones appeared in pre-infection memory, suggesting cross-reactive memory joined. The study found balanced CD4/CD8 in clones contracting day 15 to 85 and a CD4+ lean in later expanders. The authors did not confirm SARS-CoV-2 specificity of second-wave clones peaking day 37.

A single record per CDR3 protein comes from TCRdb applying MiXCR to the 5' RACE reads. The sample holds about 430,000 distinct CDR3 sequences, roughly 18% seen once. In regard to this clonotype: What it binds is unknown.

Sequences were obtained from PBMCs or a T cell subset sorted from them (not recorded which). The TCR sequence derives from a man younger than 35 who had mild COVID-19 (a few samples of this study predate the infection). Cell type and time point are not known.

The CDR3 DNA is TGTGCCAGCAGCCCCTCCTACCGACAGATTGGGGGCACAGATACGCAGTATTTT. Encoded protein: CASSPSYRQIGGTDTQYF. The chain combines TRBV3-1 with TRBJ2-3; tentatively, D is TRBD1 (5 bases). From germline, CDR1 is LGHDT and CDR2 YNNKEL (reference sequence). V was pared by 4 bases and J by 1 base, with 21 bases between. The CDR3 loop spans 18 amino acids.